This T cell receptor (beta chain) was sequenced during a study of T cells in Graves' hyperthyroidism and ophthalmopathy (dated by TCRdb to the late 2010s). For the wider study: Peripheral blood samples were taken at the time of initial diagnosis, prior to any treatment. To identify distinguishing TCR V-J signatures, a discovery cohort of around 100 patients was used, comprising 43 with Graves' ophthalmopathy and 55 to 65 with stable Graves' hyperthyroidism. Whether ophthalmopathy could be predicted prospectively was tested in an independent validation cohort made up of roughly 19 hyperthyroidism patients plus 17 patients who later progressed to ophthalmopathy. The 75 to 100 discovery patients were randomly split 7:3 into training and test sets. In six Graves' hyperthyroidism patients, the study also compared T-cell repertoires from thyroid tissue with T-cell repertoires from blood. Following sampling, methimazole starting at 30 mg daily was given to hyperthyroidism patients, and high-dose intravenous methylprednisolone was given to ophthalmopathy patients. The paper describes TCR Vbeta CDR3 sequencing of 140 or so peripheral blood samples, made up of roughly 45 ophthalmopathy patients, roughly 80 hyperthyroidism patients and roughly 17 progressor patients.

Amplification of TCR beta CDR3 regions was carried out from RNA transcripts. The first round of RT-PCR for the TCR CDR3 was performed with the HTBI primer set and the Qiagen OneStep RT-PCR kit. A second multiplex PCR round built the libraries, followed by size selection and purification. Sequencing of the libraries was done on an Illumina HiSeq2000 using paired-end 100 bp reads. Per the original workflow: Raw data were processed with SOAPnuke, discarding reads with adapters, uncalled bases, mean Phred below 15, or no exact constant-primer or identifier match. High-quality paired reads were merged with COPE v1.2.5, and unique nucleotide sequences were defined as clonotypes. Clonotypes were aligned to IMGT TRBV, TRBD and TRBJ reference segments using MiTCR v1.1. The analysis included only V-J combinations with a frequency above 0.0001, which together covered 99% to 99.2% of the repertoires. A TCS score was defined as the ratio between F50 (clonal expansion) and ExV (chaos), using BLOSUM62-based TCRdist between CDR3 peptides within each V-J. Welch's t-statistics and random forest reduced fewer than 550 V-J features to 13, which were used in a naive Bayes classifier (R e1071). TCRdb applied fastp at Q25 and MiXCR to the public reads, then kept only in-frame beta chains. Every entry covers one CDR3 protein and lists the most common genes and DNA from its rows. What appears here as the V and J calls and clone size reflects TCRdb's work, not the paper's. The sample contains a few hundred thousand distinct CDR3 sequences, just over 14% of them found a single time. The ten largest clones capture roughly 13% of the sample.

This clonotype was seen many times. This receptor's antigen is unknown. No clone much larger than this one lies a single base away; base qualities are absent. CDR1 and CDR2 (SEHNR, FQNEAQ) derive from the germline V gene (reference sequence). The CDR3 measures 15 amino acids from cysteine to phenylalanine. This entry keeps only the CDR3 DNA: 45 bases, framed from base 1. The junction shows trimming of 1 base on V and 1 base on J, plus 7 bases between the germline ends. Hyperthyroidism patients were aged 18 to 65 years and newly diagnosed, with disease duration of less than 2 months. Patients with uncontrolled infections, other autoimmune diseases, pregnancy or lactation were excluded. Diagnoses relied on clinical symptoms, serum thyroxine and TRAb, thyroid ultrasound and orbital computed tomography. Blood from progressor patients was drawn when they were first diagnosed with hyperthyroidism, before any ophthalmopathy symptoms appeared. PBMCs were isolated from about 10 ml of fresh peripheral blood by Ficoll-Paque density gradient centrifugation. Progressor patients were first diagnosed with Graves' hyperthyroidism and then developed ophthalmopathy during follow-up. Total RNA was extracted using Trizol reagent, and RNA quality was assessed on an Agilent 2100 Bioanalyzer.

General conclusions and limits of the study: In validation, the model predicted progression to ophthalmopathy with around 71% sensitivity and roughly 75% specificity, a median of around six months before onset. Most expanded thyroid clonotypes (frequency above 0.001) were also detected in blood, a finding suggesting that blood repertoires may reflect thyroid immune responses. In cross-validation, a model built on a 13 V-J signature told ophthalmopathy apart from stable hyperthyroidism with 85% to 90% sensitivity and around 81% specificity, and in testing the same model reached 80%/75%. No statistical method was used to fix the sample size in advance, and group allocation was not hidden from the investigators.

The TCR comes from a woman aged 40 to 55 with Graves' hyperthyroidism that later progressed to Graves' ophthalmopathy. The rearranged segments are TRBV7-9 and TRBJ2-2; the D gene is perhaps TRBD1, from 5 matching bases. Sequencing was performed on blood. The CDR3 here reads CASSLVQGNTGELFF. The DNA reads TGTGCCAGCAGCTTAGTGCAGGGGAACACCGGGGAGCTGTTTTTT.